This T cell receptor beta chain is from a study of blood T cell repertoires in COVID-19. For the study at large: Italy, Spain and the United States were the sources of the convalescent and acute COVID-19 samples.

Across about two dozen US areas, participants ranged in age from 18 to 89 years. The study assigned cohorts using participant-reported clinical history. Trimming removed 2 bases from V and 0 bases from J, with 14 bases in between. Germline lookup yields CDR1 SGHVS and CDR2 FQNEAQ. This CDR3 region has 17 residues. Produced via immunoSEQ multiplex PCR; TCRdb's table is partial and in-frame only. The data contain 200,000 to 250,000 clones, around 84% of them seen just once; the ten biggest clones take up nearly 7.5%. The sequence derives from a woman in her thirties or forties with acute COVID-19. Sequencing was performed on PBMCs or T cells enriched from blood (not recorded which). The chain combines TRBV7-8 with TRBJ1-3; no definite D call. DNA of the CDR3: TGTGCCAGCAGCTTACTCGGCAGGACTTCCTCTGGAAACACCATATATTTT. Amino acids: CASSLLGRTSSGNTIYF.